This is a list of T cell receptor beta chains from one sample in a study of T cell repertoires in cytomegalovirus infection. TCRdb re-derived calls from the reads in MiXCR, one entry per CDR3 protein. The sample has some 700,000 distinct CDR3 sequences; about a third are singletons. Sample: PBMCs. Every receptor here comes from a human donor in good health (CMV status not recorded). Some clones in this sample may be carry-over from other donors' samples. CDR3s include the opening cysteine and the closing phenylalanine or tryptophan. The D gene is left open where the match is weak. For some rows the clone size is stated as once, few or many, or as a class when expanded; others skip it.

J gene	D gene	clone size	V gene	CDR3 DNA	CDR3 protein
TRBJ1-2	TRBD1	NA	TRBV28	TGTGCCAGCAATTCCAACCAGGGGGCATACTATGGCTCCACCTTC	CASNSNQGAYYGSTF
TRBJ2-7	NA	NA	TRBV6-1	TGTGCCAGCAGTGATCGCCGCAGGACAGAGCGACCCTACGAGCAGTACTTC	CASSDRRRTERPYEQYF
TRBJ1-4	NA	many	TRBV7-9	TGTGCCAGCAGCCCAGACGGGGACTTTAATGAAAAACTGTTTTTT	CASSPDGDFNEKLFF
TRBJ2-1	NA	few	TRBV6-5	TGTGCCAGCAGTTATGATTTGGCTAACTCCTACAATGAGCAGTTCTTC	CASSYDLANSYNEQFF
TRBJ1-1	NA	many	TRBV7-2	TGTGCCAGCACCTCCTACGGGGGCAGAAGGAACACTGAAGCTTTCTTT	CASTSYGGRRNTEAFF
TRBJ2-1	TRBD2	NA	TRBV7-2	TGTGCCAGCAGCTTGGGAGGCGGGGGGCCCTACAATGAGCAGTTCTTC	CASSLGGGGPYNEQFF
TRBJ2-1	TRBD2	NA	TRBV6-1	TGTGCCAGTAAGACTAGCCGGTACAATGAGCAGTTCTTC	CASKTSRYNEQFF
TRBJ1-6	NA	few	TRBV7-2	TGTGCCAGCAGCTTAGGGGGGCAGGGGAATTCACCCCTCCACTTT	CASSLGGQGNSPLHF
TRBJ1-4	TRBD1	once	TRBV13	TGTGCCAGCAGCTCGACAGGGAACGAAAAACTGTTTTTT	CASSSTGNEKLFF
TRBJ2-1	TRBD2	few	TRBV7-2	TGTGCCAGCCTTAGGGGACTAGCGGGACTCGATGAGCAGTTCTTC	CASLRGLAGLDEQFF
TRBJ2-7	NA	NA	TRBV4-2	TGTGCCAGCAGCCAAGCAATAGGGGACTCCTACGAGCAGTACTTC	CASSQAIGDSYEQYF
TRBJ1-3	NA	few	TRBV7-4	TGTGCCAGCAGCTTAGGGGCAGGGCCCCCCATTGGAAACACCATATATTTT	CASSLGAGPPIGNTIYF
TRBJ1-1	NA	few	TRBV12-3/TRBV12-4	TGTGCCAGCAGTTTAGTAGGGGGGGCCACTGAAGCTTTCTTT	CASSLVGGATEAFF
TRBJ2-5	TRBD2	few	TRBV2	TGTGCCAGCAGTGGCCTAGCGGCTCGGGAGACCCAGTACTTC	CASSGLAARETQYF
TRBJ1-6	NA	NA	TRBV5-6	TGTGCCAGCAGCTTGGCCCACGGGGTAATCAATTCACCCCTCCACTTT	CASSLAHGVINSPLHF
TRBJ2-7	NA	NA	TRBV12-3/TRBV12-4	TGTGCCAGCAGCGCCGGGACGGCCTCCTACGAGAAGTACTTC	CASSAGTASYEKYF
TRBJ1-6	NA	once	TRBV28	TGTGCCAGCAGTTTAGCCCCTAGGGCCCCAGATTCACCCCTCCACTTT	CASSLAPRAPDSPLHF
TRBJ2-3	TRBD2	NA	TRBV2	TGTGCCAGCAGCCGAAGCGGGAGGGTGTCAGGCACAGATACGCAGTATTTT	CASSRSGRVSGTDTQYF
TRBJ1-6	NA	few	TRBV18	TGTGCCAGTAAAAGACAGGACGGTTCCGCACGTTCACCCCTCCACTTT	CASKRQDGSARSPLHF
TRBJ2-5	TRBD1	few	TRBV10-1	TGCGCCAGCAGCCAGGACAGGGGAAAAGAGACCCAGTACTTC	CASSQDRGKETQYF
TRBJ1-4	NA	few	TRBV20-1	TGCAGTGCTAGAATTCCCCGCGCGAAGGGGGGGGATGAAAAACTGTTTTTT	CSARIPRAKGGDEKLFF
TRBJ1-5	NA	few	TRBV28	TGTGCCAGCATACGACCCGCGCACAATAGCAATCAGCCCCAGCATTTT	CASIRPAHNSNQPQHF
TRBJ1-2	NA	NA	TRBV28	TGTGCCAGCAGTGCCCGTGGGGCTAACTATGGCTACACCTTC	CASSARGANYGYTF
TRBJ2-6	NA	few	TRBV27	TGTGCCAGCACCCCGGGGGTCCTTTATGGGGCCAACGTCCTGACTTTC	CASTPGVLYGANVLTF
TRBJ2-1	NA	few	TRBV28	TGTGCCAGCAGTTTATGGTACAATGAGCAGTTCTTC	CASSLWYNEQFF
TRBJ2-2	NA	few	TRBV28	TGTGCCAGCAGTCCAACTTCTCCCGGGACCGGGGAGCTGTTTTTT	CASSPTSPGTGELFF
TRBJ1-6	NA	NA	TRBV19	TGTGCCAGTAGTATAACGGTGGCCTATAATTCACCCCTCCACTTT	CASSITVAYNSPLHF
TRBJ2-7	NA	NA	TRBV9	TGTGCCAGCAGCGTAGCTCCCCAGGTCGACGAGCAGTACTTC	CASSVAPQVDEQYF
TRBJ2-4	TRBD2	NA	TRBV29-1	TGCAGCGTGAAAGCGACTAGCGGGAGTTTAAGAGTAGCCAAAAACATTCAGTACTTC	CSVKATSGSLRVAKNIQYF
TRBJ1-1	NA	NA	TRBV29-1	TGCAGCGTTCGTTGGAGGGCTGGTGAAGCTTTCTTT	CSVRWRAGEAFF
TRBJ2-3	TRBD2	few	TRBV7-9	TGTGCCAGCAGTTATAAGGGACTAGCGGGAAGAAAGGCAGATACGCAGTATTTT	CASSYKGLAGRKADTQYF
TRBJ1-6	NA	NA	TRBV28	TGTGCCAGCCGGACCCTTGGGGGATCCGATAATTCACCCCTCCACTTT	CASRTLGGSDNSPLHF
TRBJ2-7	TRBD1	NA	TRBV6-1	TGTGCCAGCAGGGGACAGGGCTCGCCCTACGAGCAGTACTTC	CASRGQGSPYEQYF
TRBJ2-4	NA	NA	TRBV5-1	TGCGCCAGCAGCTTGGTCGGGGTAGAGGACATTCAGTACTTC	CASSLVGVEDIQYF
TRBJ2-7	NA	NA	TRBV27	TGTGCCAGCAGAACCTTAGGACAGTTCTCCTACGAGCAGTACTTC	CASRTLGQFSYEQYF
TRBJ1-6	TRBD1	NA	TRBV5-5	TGTGCCAGCAGCTTGGGCGGGACAGGGACGTTTTGGAATTCACCCCTCCACTTT	CASSLGGTGTFWNSPLHF
TRBJ2-7	NA	NA	TRBV6-1	TGTGCCAGCAGTGAACTATACGAGCAGTACTTC	CASSELYEQYF
TRBJ2-2	TRBD1	few	TRBV24-1	TGTGCCACCAGTGACCGGGACAGAACCGGGGAGCTGTTTTTT	CATSDRDRTGELFF
TRBJ1-2	NA	few	TRBV6-5	TGTGCCAGCAGTTCTGGACTCTACTCCACCTTC	CASSSGLYSTF
TRBJ2-7	NA	NA	TRBV28	TGTGCCAGCAGTTTCGTTGCATCATCGGGGGAGCAGTACTTC	CASSFVASSGEQYF
TRBJ1-5	TRBD1	NA	TRBV2	TGTGCCAGCAGTGGCTCCGGGACAGAGCATCAGCCCCAGCATTTT	CASSGSGTEHQPQHF
TRBJ2-1	TRBD2	NA	TRBV20-1	TGCAGTGCAACACCCTCCCGGACTAGGTACAATGAGCAGTTCTTC	CSATPSRTRYNEQFF
TRBJ1-3	NA	NA	TRBV11-2	TGTGCCAGCAGCTTAACGCCGGGCTCTGGAAACACCATATATTTT	CASSLTPGSGNTIYF
TRBJ2-7	TRBD1	NA	TRBV28	TGTGCCAGCAGTTTCGGACAGGGAAGGTACGAGCAGTACTTC	CASSFGQGRYEQYF
TRBJ2-3	NA	NA	TRBV7-2	TGTGCCAGCAGCTTAGCGCCCGGCAGGGGCTATGCAGATACGCAGTATTTT	CASSLAPGRGYADTQYF
TRBJ2-1	TRBD2	few	TRBV7-8	TGTGCCAGCAGCCCGGGGAGGGGCCTTTCGGATGAGCAGTTCTTC	CASSPGRGLSDEQFF
TRBJ2-2	TRBD1	NA	TRBV6-6	TGTGCCCGCACTGTTGGGACAGGACACACCGGGGAGCTGTTTTTT	CARTVGTGHTGELFF
TRBJ2-7	TRBD2	NA	TRBV2	TGTGCCAGCAGTGACGGGACTAGTGCGTTTTACGAGCAGTACTTC	CASSDGTSAFYEQYF
TRBJ1-4	NA	NA	TRBV20-1	TGCAGTGCTAGAGATCGCCAGAGAGAGCTGTTTTTT	CSARDRQRELFF
TRBJ2-2	NA	once	TRBV6-5	TGTGCCAGCAGTTATGGCGGTGGGATGGGAGGGGAGCTGTTTTTT	CASSYGGGMGGELFF
TRBJ1-4	TRBD1	NA	TRBV28	TGTGCCAGCAGTCCCCCCGGGACAGCTAATGAAAAACTGTTTTTT	CASSPPGTANEKLFF
TRBJ1-6	TRBD1	once	TRBV5-6	TGTGCCAGCAGCTGGGGGACAGGGGTGAATTCACCCCTCCACTTT	CASSWGTGVNSPLHF
TRBJ2-7	NA	few	TRBV4-2	TGTGCCAGCAGCCAAGATTGGACTTCCTACGAGCAGTACTTC	CASSQDWTSYEQYF
TRBJ2-7	TRBD2	once	TRBV28	TGTGCCAGCAGTTTATTCGGGGCTAGCGGGAGTAGGGCCTACGAGCAGTACTTC	CASSLFGASGSRAYEQYF
TRBJ2-3	NA	many	TRBV7-8	TGTGCCAGCAGCTTAGAAGTGACGAGAGATACGCAGTATTTT	CASSLEVTRDTQYF